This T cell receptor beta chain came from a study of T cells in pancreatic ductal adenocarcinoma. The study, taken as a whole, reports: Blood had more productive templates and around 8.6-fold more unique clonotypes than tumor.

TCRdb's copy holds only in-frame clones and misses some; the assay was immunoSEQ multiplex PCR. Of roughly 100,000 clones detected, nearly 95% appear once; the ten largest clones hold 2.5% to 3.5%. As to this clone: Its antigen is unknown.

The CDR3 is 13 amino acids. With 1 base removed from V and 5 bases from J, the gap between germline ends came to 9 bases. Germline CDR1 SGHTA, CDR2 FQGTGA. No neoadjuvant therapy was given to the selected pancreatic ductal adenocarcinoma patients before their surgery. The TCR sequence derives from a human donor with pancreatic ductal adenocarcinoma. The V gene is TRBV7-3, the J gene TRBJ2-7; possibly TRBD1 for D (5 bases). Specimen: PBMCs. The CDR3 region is CASSLSRVNEQYF. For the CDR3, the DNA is TGTGCCAGCAGCTTAAGCAGGGTCAACGAGCAGTACTTC.